These 3 T cell receptor beta chains share one sample of origin, sequenced in a study of T cells expressing NK-cell markers. TCRdb reprocessed the 5' RACE reads and stores each CDR3 protein as one record, lacking DNA. The sample has about 380,000 distinct CDR3 sequences. The sequencing sample was made of blood T cells: a sorted CD56 or NKG2C T cell subset, CD4+ or CD8+ T cells, or bulk PBMC T cells (not recorded which). Receptors originate from a man aged 18-70 years in good health.

The V call is TRBV7-2, the J call TRBJ2-7; TCRdb returns TRBD2, unconfirmable since there is no DNA. The CDR3 length is 14 residues. CDR1 is SGHTA and CDR2 is FQGNSA in the germline V gene. The CDR3 reads CASSLTRVRVEQYF.

The CDR3 here is CASSQGLVADTQYF. The J gene is TRBJ2-3, the V gene TRBV14; no DNA is available, so the TRBD2 call from TCRdb remains unchecked. Germline CDR1 SGHDN, CDR2 FVKESK. This CDR3 region has 14 residues.

The V call is TRBV5-1, the J call TRBJ1-2; TCRdb lists TRBD1, though no DNA is available to test this call. The V gene's germline CDR1 is SGHRS and CDR2 YFSETQ. This CDR3 comprises 15 residues. Here the CDR3 reads CASSLGGGGDYGYTF.